One sample yielded the 30 T cell receptor beta chains listed below, sequenced in a study of siplizumab effects on memory and regulatory T cells (dated 2019 in TCRdb). Libraries came from the immunoSEQ multiplex PCR assay. Drawn from immuneACCESS, this table holds only the in-frame rearrangements with V and J called that TCRdb kept. Clones are partly lost; checked studies trace under half to an unresolved V gene and leave the rest unexplained. The sample yields more than 90,000 clones; around 94% were counted once. The ten top clones hold 1.3% of the sample. Sequenced input: non-Treg CD4+ T cells sorted from blood. The sample's cell subset or site label is to be understood as: FACS-sorted unstimulated CD4+ non-regulatory T cells. The receptors were gathered from a human donor in good health.

The chain combines TRBV27 with TRBJ2-7; possible D gene TRBD1, 6 bases. CDR3 length: 15 residues. Germline V gene data show CDR1 as MNHEY and CDR2 as SMNVEV (reference sequence). Trimming took 6 bases from V and 0 from J, leaving 15 bases between them. CDR3 in DNA: TGTGCCAGCAGAGACACCGGGACAAACTCCTACGAGCAGTACTTC. Amino acids: CASRDTGTNSYEQYF.

The chain has TRBV6-4 and TRBJ2-7, with D tentatively TRBD1 (6 bases). The germline V gene encodes CDR1 MRHNA and CDR2 SNTAGT. The ends were cut back, 5 bases at V and 2 bases at J, with 10 bases in the middle. This CDR3 has 13 residues. The CDR3 loop is CASSFRGPYEQYF. DNA of the CDR3: TGTGCCAGCAGTTTCAGGGGCCCCTACGAGCAGTACTTC.

The V call is TRBV11-2, the J call TRBJ2-6; D tentatively reads TRBD1 or TRBD2 (5 bases each). The germline V gene encodes CDR1 SGHAT and CDR2 FQNNGV. This CDR3 has 18 amino acids. The V and J ends lost 5 bases and 6 bases respectively, with 23 bases between them. CDR3 sequence (DNA): TGTGCCAGCAGCAATAGAAGGGACCTACGGACGTCGGCCAACGTCCTGACTTTC. Its protein product is CASSNRRDLRTSANVLTF.

The chain combines TRBV6-1 with TRBJ2-3; D possibly matches TRBD1 or TRBD2 (5 bases each). V was shortened by 4 bases and J by 0 bases, with 17 bases between the two germline ends. The CDR3 spans 17 residues. Germline V gene lookup returns CDR1 MNHNS and CDR2 SASEGT. CDR3 in amino acids: CASSGWVGTASTDTQYF. CDR3 in DNA: TGTGCCAGCAGTGGGTGGGTAGGGACGGCTAGCACAGATACGCAGTATTTT.

This chain links TRBV7-8 with TRBJ2-1; 8 bases are a match to TRBD2. CDR3 length: 14 residues. CDR1 is SGHVS and CDR2 is FQNEAQ in the germline V gene. V trimming: 5 bases; J trimming: 9 bases; junction bases outside the gene matches: 9. The CDR3 region is CASSTREGYSEQFF. The CDR3 DNA reads TGTGCCAGCAGCACCCGGGAGGGCTATAGTGAGCAGTTCTTC.

The chain links TRBV5-8 to TRBJ2-7; D uncertain. Germline assignment: CDR1 SGHTS and CDR2 YDEGEE. V was clipped by 2 bases and J by 4 bases, with 7 bases between them. The CDR3 spans 12 residues. The CDR3 loop reads CASSLDFYEQYF. CDR3 coding DNA: TGTGCCAGCAGCTTAGATTTTTACGAGCAGTACTTC.

This clone was seen a single time. This chain joins TRBV7-2 and TRBJ2-3, with 8 bases identical to TRBD2. The V gene's germline CDR1 is SGHTA and CDR2 FQGNSA. The CDR3 runs to 13 residues. The junction had 8 bases not matched to a gene; V was cut back by 2 bases and J by 13 bases. The DNA for the CDR3 is TGTGCCAGCAGCTTAAACCCGGGAGGGCCTAAGTATTTT. As protein: CASSLNPGGPKYF.

The rearrangement links TRBV4-2 to TRBJ1-1, with 8 bases matching TRBD1. J was trimmed by 3 bases and V by 1 base; bases with no gene match: 7. Germline values: CDR1 LGHNA, CDR2 YNFKEQ. The CDR3 totals 16 residues. Here the CDR3 DNA reads TGTGCCAGCAGCCAAGTAGGGCAGGGGGCTGACACTGAAGCTTTCTTT. The encoded protein is CASSQVGQGADTEAFF.

This clone came up once. The chain links TRBV5-1 to TRBJ2-5, with 10 bases fitting TRBD2. This CDR3 has 15 residues. Germline-derived CDR1 and CDR2 are SGHRS and YFSETQ. The V gene end was trimmed by 5 bases and the J gene end by 5 bases; junction bases not matched to a gene: 9. The CDR3 DNA is TGCGCCAGCAGTGGTATCAGCGGGAGGGAGGAGACCCAGTACTTC. Translated: CASSGISGREETQYF. Together with reference TRBV5-1 and TRBJ2-5, the CDR3 gives the full variable domain: KAGVTQTPRYLIKTRGQQVTLSCSPISGHRSVSWYQQTPGQGLQFLFEYFSETQRNKGNFPGRFSGRQFSNSRSEMNVSTLELGDSALYLCASSGISGREETQYFGPGTRLLVL.

CDR3 DNA sequence: TGCGCCACCACCGGGGACGACGGGTACTATGGCTACACCTTC. Amino acid sequence: CATTGDDGYYGYTF. The chain recombines TRBV5-1 with TRBJ1-2; a possible D gene is TRBD1 (5 bases). Trimming pared 9 bases from V and 3 bases from J, leaving 18 bases between. Germline lookup yields CDR1 SGHRS and CDR2 YFSETQ. CDR3 size: 14 residues.

This clone was picked up one time. V usage is TRBV29-1 and J usage is TRBJ2-1, with a weak D call TRBD2 (5 bases). The CDR3 has 13 residues. Germline assignment: CDR1 SQVTM and CDR2 ANQGSEA. Trimming pared 5 bases from V and 1 base from J, leaving 9 bases between. This CDR3 reads CSVRSGSYNEQFF. In DNA, the CDR3 is TGCAGCGTTCGAAGCGGATCCTACAATGAGCAGTTCTTC.

The chain carries TRBV12-5 and TRBJ1-2, with TRBD1 matching 7 bases. The CDR3 extends over 15 amino acids. The germline gives CDR1 LGHNT, CDR2 FRNRAP. With V trimmed by 0 bases and J by 3 bases, 4 bases remained unmatched. CDR3 sequence: CASGLVEGQYYGYTF. CDR3 nucleotides: TGTGCTAGTGGTTTGGTAGAGGGACAGTACTATGGCTACACCTTC.

This clone has only one observation. The J gene is TRBJ2-3, the V gene TRBV6-1; D not resolved. Germline CDR1 reads MNHNS; CDR2 reads SASEGT. The CDR3 contains 15 residues. V was cut by 4 bases and J by 8 bases, with 19 bases left in between. The CDR3 nucleotides read TGTGCCAGCAGTGGCGTCAAGCTTGGCTTTGGTACGCAGTATTTT. Residues: CASSGVKLGFGTQYF.

The V gene is TRBV19, the J gene TRBJ2-7; either TRBD1 or TRBD2 may supply D (5 bases each). CDR3 length equals 14 residues. V lost 5 bases to trimming and J lost 10 bases, with 21 bases between them. The germline V gene has CDR1 LNHDA and CDR2 SQIVND (reference sequence). The CDR3 sequence: CASSPRDLFPRQYF. The CDR3 DNA is TGTGCCAGTAGTCCCCGGGACCTTTTCCCGCGCCAGTACTTC.

The rearrangement joins TRBV28 to TRBJ1-3, with unresolved D. From germline, CDR1 is MDHEN and CDR2 SYDVKM. The CDR3 runs 16 residues. V lost 4 bases and J lost 2, with 15 bases in between. In DNA form, the CDR3 reads TGTGCCAGCAGTTCTTGGAAGGCCGACGCTGGAAACACCATATATTTT. Translating gives CASSSWKADAGNTIYF.

The V and J genes are TRBV6-5 and TRBJ1-1, with D possibly TRBD1 on 6 matching bases. CDR1 is MNHEY and CDR2 is SVGAGI in the germline V gene. This CDR3 comprises 15 residues. V was clipped by 2 bases and J by 1 base, with 11 bases between them. In DNA form, the CDR3 reads TGTGCCAGCAGTTACGGGGGGCAGTCGAACACTGAAGCTTTCTTT. As protein: CASSYGGQSNTEAFF.

This chain links TRBV6-5 with TRBJ1-2; D is perhaps TRBD1 (6 bases). Trimming took 6 bases from V and 8 from J, leaving 16 bases between them. The CDR3 has 13 residues. CDR1 is MNHEY, CDR2 SVGAGI, per germline. CDR3 region: CASRPQGFSGYTF. CDR3 bases: TGTGCCAGCAGACCACAGGGTTTTAGCGGCTACACCTTC.

This rearrangement joins TRBV7-3 to TRBJ2-2, with D hard to call. The CDR3 length is 14 residues. Germline V gene data show CDR1 as SGHTA and CDR2 as FQGTGA. Trimming took 5 bases from V and 4 from J, leaving 11 bases between them. The CDR3 bases are TGTGCCAGCAGCCCAAAGACGACCACCGGGGAGCTGTTTTTT. Amino acid sequence: CASSPKTTTGELFF.

The V and J genes are TRBV11-2 and TRBJ1-2, with a possible D match to TRBD1 (5 bases). Germline CDR1 and CDR2: SGHAT and FQNNGV. Between the trimmed V and J ends, which lost 5 bases and 6 bases, there was a span of 13 bases. The CDR3 totals 13 residues. DNA for the CDR3: TGTGCCAGCAGCCCAAAAGGGACGGATGGCTACACCTTC. Translation gives CASSPKGTDGYTF.

This clone has just one count. The CDR3 region is CATFNSGNTIYF. DNA for the CDR3: TGTGCAACCTTTAACTCTGGAAACACCATATATTTT. The V call is TRBV7-9, the J call TRBJ1-3; unclear D gene. Germline V CDR1 and CDR2: SEHNR, FQNEAQ (reference sequence). The CDR3 length is 12 residues. Full variable domain (missing parts from reference TRBV7-9 and TRBJ1-3): DTGVSQNPRHKITKRGQNVTFRCDPISEHNRLYWYRQTLGQGPEFLTYFQNEAQLEKSRLLSDRFSAERPKGSFSTLEIQRTEQGDSAMYLCATFNSGNTIYFGEGSWLTVV.

This clone appeared a single time. An end of the junction differs from the germline gene, which may be a read error. This chain connects TRBV28 to TRBJ1-5; the D gene is possibly TRBD1 (5 bases). This CDR3 is built from 15 residues. CDR1 is MDHEN, CDR2 SYDVKM, per germline. The DNA for the CDR3 is TGTGCCAACAGTCCCCGGACACGAAGCAATCAGCCCCAGCATTTT. Residues: CANSPRTRSNQPQHF.

The chain joins TRBV2 to TRBJ1-1; TRBD1 matches 8 bases. Germline V gene data show CDR1 as SNHLY and CDR2 as FYNNEI. V lost 6 bases and J lost 3; bases outside the gene matches: 9. The CDR3 runs 15 residues. This chain's CDR3 is CASRRETGVYTEAFF. Written as DNA, the CDR3 is TGTGCCAGCAGAAGGGAGACAGGGGTCTACACTGAAGCTTTCTTT. The full variable domain, rest sourced from reference TRBV2 and TRBJ1-1, is EPEVTQTPSHQVTQMGQEVILRCVPISNHLYFYWYRQILGQKVEFLVSFYNNEISEKSEIFDDQFSVERPDGSNFTLKIRSTKLEDSAMYFCASRRETGVYTEAFFGQGTRLTVV.

In nucleotides, the CDR3 is TGTGCCAGCAGTTTCAGGTCCTACTATGGCTACACCTTC. It translates to CASSFRSYYGYTF. This rearrangement joins TRBV28 to TRBJ1-2; D is ambiguous. This CDR3 is built from 13 residues. Deletions cut 3 bases from V and 3 bases from J, with 8 bases between. The germline V gene encodes CDR1 MDHEN and CDR2 SYDVKM.

The genes are TRBV5-8 and TRBJ1-6, with TRBD1 identical over 7 bases. Trimming took 4 bases from V and 1 from J; bases not matched to a gene: 2. The CDR3 has 15 residues. Per the germline V gene, CDR1 is SGHTS and CDR2 is YDEGEE. CDR3 residues: CASSLRGSYNSPLHF. In DNA, the CDR3 is TGTGCCAGCAGCCTCAGGGGGTCCTATAATTCACCCCTCCACTTT. The full variable domain, its missing parts supplied by reference TRBV5-8 and TRBJ1-6, is EAGVTQSPTHLIKTRGQQATLRCSPISGHTSVYWYQQALGLGLQFLLWYDEGEERNRGNFPPRFSGRQFPNYSSELNVNALELEDSALYLCASSLRGSYNSPLHFGNGTRLTVT.

The chain is built from TRBV5-4 and TRBJ1-3, with a possible D match to TRBD1 (5 bases). Germline V lookup: CDR1 SGHNT, CDR2 YYREEE (reference sequence). CDR3 length: 15 amino acids. Between the trimmed V and J ends, which lost 4 bases and 0 bases, there was a span of 11 bases. The CDR3 bases are TGTGCCAGCAGCCCCGACAGACCCTCTGGAAACACCATATATTTT. Translating it yields CASSPDRPSGNTIYF.

J is TRBJ2-7 and V is TRBV28; D unclear. The germline CDR1 and CDR2 sequences are MDHEN and SYDVKM. Trimming stripped 6 bases from V and 2 bases from J, with 11 bases between. CDR3 length: 13 residues. CDR3 residues: CASRGPTPYEQYF. In DNA form, the CDR3 reads TGTGCCAGCAGAGGTCCCACTCCCTACGAGCAGTACTTC.

V and J are TRBV11-2 and TRBJ2-2; D not certain. The CDR3 length is 15 residues. Trimming removed 3 bases from V and 1 base from J, with 9 bases in between. CDR1 and CDR2 (germline): SGHAT, FQNNGV. CDR3 coding DNA: TGTGCCAGCAGCTTTCGGGCACTGAACACCGGGGAGCTGTTTTTT. Translated, it gives CASSFRALNTGELFF.

The V and J genes are TRBV10-1 and TRBJ2-3, with 11 nucleotides matching TRBD2. Germline CDR1 WNHNN, CDR2 SYGVQD (reference sequence). V was pared by 5 bases and J by 3 bases, with 1 base of the junction left unmatched. This CDR3 has 14 residues. CDR3 amino acids: CASSTSGRTDTQYF. The CDR3 DNA reads TGCGCCAGCAGTACTAGCGGGAGAACAGATACGCAGTATTTT.

V and J are TRBV5-4 and TRBJ2-3, with 10 bases that match TRBD2. V was pared by 3 bases and J by 7 bases, with 8 bases of the junction left unmatched. Germline V gives CDR1 SGHNT, CDR2 YYREEE (reference sequence). The CDR3 has 15 residues. CDR3 DNA sequence: TGTGCCAGCAGCTCTAGCGGGAGCCGGGGAAATACGCAGTATTTT. Translation: CASSSSGSRGNTQYF.

The chain is built from TRBV11-2 and TRBJ2-5, with TRBD2 matching 12 bases. The CDR3 covers 16 residues. J lost 2 bases, V lost 1 base, and 2 bases had no gene match. CDR1 and CDR2 from the germline V gene are SGHAT and FQNNGV. The CDR3 protein is CASSLGGLAGQETQYF. The CDR3 nucleotides read TGTGCCAGCAGCTTAGGTGGACTAGCGGGACAAGAGACCCAGTACTTC.